These 21 T cell receptor beta chains were sequenced from one sample in a study of CD8+CD57+ T cells in acquired aplastic anemia. Investigators profiled TCR beta VDJ and CDR3 from genomic DNA template. TCRdb analysed the reads with MiXCR anew, one entry per CDR3 protein. The data show a few hundred thousand distinct CDR3 sequences, with under 65% seen just once and under 1.5% held by the top ten. Flow cytometry had shown expanded CD8+CD57+ cells in the patients chosen for sequencing. The source material was sorted CD4+, CD8+, or CD8+CD57+ T cells (not recorded which) from PBMCs. The origin of the receptors is a human donor with aplastic anemia.

This clonotype has ten or more counts. The chain recombines TRBV6-5 with TRBJ1-5; 8 bases agree with TRBD1. The CDR3 contains 13 residues. Germline V gene lookup returns CDR1 MNHEY and CDR2 SVGAGI. Trimming took 6 bases from V and 10 from J; bases not matched to a gene: 8. Here the CDR3 reads CASRRTGSGPQHF. CDR3 nucleotide sequence: TGTGCCAGCAGACGGACAGGGTCGGGCCCCCAGCATTTT.

Many counts were recorded for this clonotype. The chain couples TRBV4-1 to TRBJ1-4, with D possibly TRBD1 on 6 matching bases. Germline CDR1 and CDR2: MGHRA and YSYEKL. Trimming took 1 base from V and 5 from J, leaving 11 bases between them. This CDR3 region has 15 residues. The CDR3 sequence is CASSQVGTMNEKLFF. CDR3 DNA: TGCGCCAGCAGCCAAGTCGGGACAATGAATGAAAAACTGTTTTTT.

This clonotype was found many times. The CDR3: CASSSTRVEAFF. Here the CDR3 DNA reads TGTGCCAGCAGCTCGACGCGGGTTGAAGCTTTCTTT. The V call is TRBV7-8, the J call TRBJ1-1; D not certain. The CDR3 has 12 amino acids. The germline V gene encodes CDR1 SGHVS and CDR2 FQNEAQ. The V gene lost 4 bases and the J gene lost 7 bases, with 10 bases spanning the gap.

In nucleotides, the CDR3 is TGCAGCGTATTGAGGCAAGAACAGTTCTTC. Its translation is CSVLRQEQFF. The rearrangement links TRBV29-1 to TRBJ2-1, with no clear D. Trimming shortened V by 6 bases and J by 13 bases, and 13 bases separated the two germline ends. The CDR3 loop spans 10 amino acids. CDR1 SQVTM and CDR2 ANQGSEA come from the germline V gene.

This clonotype was counted ten times or more. This chain joins TRBV5-8 and TRBJ2-3, with D perhaps TRBD1 or TRBD2 (5 bases each). The V end lost 3 bases, the J end lost 6 bases, and 11 bases lay between the germline ends. Germline loops: CDR1 SGHTS, CDR2 YDEGEE. The CDR3 covers 13 residues. The CDR3, as DNA: TGTGCCAGCAGCTGGGACCAGGGTGATACGCAGTATTTT. This translates into CASSWDQGDTQYF.

The rearrangement joins TRBV6-5 to TRBJ2-1; a weak D match, TRBD1 (6 bases). V lost 5 bases, J lost 10 bases, and 9 bases lay in between. CDR1 is MNHEY and CDR2 is SVGAGI in the germline V gene. The CDR3 has 11 amino acids. The CDR3 DNA is TGTGCCAGCAGTCCAACAGGGGAGCAGTTCTTC. This sequence encodes CASSPTGEQFF.

DNA of the CDR3: TGTGCCAGCAGTTGGGACGCCACTGGCTGCAATGAGCAGTTCTTC. Translated, it gives CASSWDATGCNEQFF. The J gene is TRBJ2-1, the V gene TRBV12-3 or TRBV12-4; D might be TRBD1 or TRBD2, each matching 5 bases. V was pared by 4 bases and J by 6 bases, with 16 bases between. The CDR3 is 15 residues long.

This clonotype occurred once. This CDR3 reads CASSELGLGTDTQYF. Written as DNA, the CDR3 is TGTGCCAGCAGTGAACTAGGCTTGGGAACAGATACGCAGTATTTT. This chain links TRBV2 with TRBJ2-3; D uncertain. V was shortened by 2 bases and J by 3 bases, with 12 bases between the two germline ends. Germline values: CDR1 SNHLY, CDR2 FYNNEI. The CDR3 runs 15 residues.

V and J are TRBV5-1 and TRBJ2-7; 7 positions agree with TRBD2. With 2 bases clipped from V and 3 bases from J, the junction kept 2 bases outside the gene matches. This CDR3 contains 13 residues. Germline CDR1 SGHRS, CDR2 YFSETQ. The CDR3 loop reads CASSFGTNYEQYF. CDR3 in DNA: TGCGCCAGCAGCTTCGGGACTAACTACGAGCAGTACTTC.

The V gene is TRBV19, the J gene TRBJ2-1; tentative D call: TRBD2 (5 bases). V was shortened by 4 bases and J by 8 bases, with 12 bases between the two germline ends. This CDR3 has 13 residues. CDR1 is LNHDA, CDR2 SQIVND, per germline (reference sequence). The CDR3 spells CASSSRSGYEQFF. In DNA form, the CDR3 reads TGTGCCAGTAGTAGCCGTTCGGGGTATGAGCAGTTCTTC.

Notes on this clonotype: This may stem from a read error, because a much larger clone lies one nucleotide away. J is TRBJ1-5 and V is TRBV6-5; D is unresolved. The CDR3 is 18 amino acids. The V end was cut by 6 bases, the J end by 3 bases, with 24 bases between. CDR1 is MNHEY, CDR2 SVGAGI, per germline. The CDR3 DNA follows: TGTGCCAGCAGGGTGGTCGCGACTTTACTAGTATCCAATCAGCCCCAGCATTTT. The encoded protein is CASRVVATLLVSNQPQHF.

This clonotype appeared a few times. This rearrangement joins TRBV7-2 to TRBJ2-3, with 9 nucleotides matching TRBD2. The germline CDR1 and CDR2 sequences are SGHTA and FQGNSA. V shed 2 bases and J 2 bases; nucleotides not matched to a gene: 8. The CDR3 covers 17 residues. The CDR3 is CASSLLALAGPTDTQYF. Here the CDR3 DNA reads TGTGCCAGCAGCTTATTGGCCCTAGCGGGACCCACAGATACGCAGTATTTT.

The chain joins TRBV29-1 to TRBJ2-7; 7 bases are a match to TRBD2. Trimming took 7 bases from V and 3 from J; bases not matched to a gene: 12. Germline CDR1 reads SQVTM; CDR2 reads ANQGSEA. The CDR3 consists of 14 residues. CDR3 residues: CSAAGQGGGYEQYF. The CDR3, as DNA: TGCAGCGCCGCGGGGCAGGGCGGGGGCTACGAGCAGTACTTC.

The genes are TRBV25-1 and TRBJ1-4, with D possibly TRBD1 on 5 matching bases. From germline, CDR1 is MGHDK and CDR2 SYGVNS. The CDR3 contains 14 residues. V was shortened by 3 bases and J by 7 bases, with 12 bases between the two germline ends. CDR3 loop: CASSEQGAGEKLFF. The CDR3 DNA reads as TGTGCCAGCAGTGAGCAAGGGGCAGGTGAAAAACTGTTTTTT.

This clonotype was seen at least ten times. This chain uses TRBV29-1 with TRBJ2-1, with a possible D match to TRBD1 (6 bases). V shed 4 bases and J shed 4 bases, with 11 bases lying between them. Germline-derived CDR1 and CDR2 are SQVTM and ANQGSEA. The CDR3 spans 13 residues. The CDR3: CSVGKDSYNEQFF. The CDR3 region has the DNA TGCAGCGTTGGGAAGGACAGTTACAATGAGCAGTTCTTC.

This chain connects TRBV7-9 to TRBJ2-3; D gene ambiguous. The CDR3 is made up of 16 amino acids. Germline CDR1 SEHNR, CDR2 FQNEAQ (reference sequence). Deletions cut 1 base from V and 2 bases from J, with 13 bases between. Written as DNA, the CDR3 is TGTGCCAGCAGCTTAGGAGACTGGTTAGTCACAGATACGCAGTATTTT. The encoded protein is CASSLGDWLVTDTQYF.

This clonotype was observed a few times. The chain recombines TRBV11-2 with TRBJ2-1; TRBD2 aligns across 10 bases. With 5 bases clipped from V and 0 bases from J, the junction kept 10 bases outside the gene matches. The CDR3 is 18 amino acids. CDR1 SGHAT and CDR2 FQNNGV come from the germline V gene. CDR3 sequence reads: CASSPHRPSGSSYNEQFF. The CDR3 nucleotides read TGTGCCAGCAGCCCGCACCGTCCTAGCGGGAGCTCCTACAATGAGCAGTTCTTC. The whole variable domain, filled in from reference TRBV11-2 and TRBJ2-1, reads EAGVAQSPRYKIIEKRQSVAFWCNPISGHATLYWYQQILGQGPKLLIQFQNNGVVDDSQLPKDRFSAERLKGVDSTLKIQPAKLEDSAVYLCASSPHRPSGSSYNEQFFGPGTRLTVL.

This clonotype was observed many times. The chain employs TRBV14 and TRBJ2-7; 8 bases agree with TRBD1. CDR3 length: 15 residues. The ends lost 1 base at V and 4 bases at J; junction bases unmatched: 6. Germline V CDR1 and CDR2: SGHDN, FVKESK. CDR3 bases: TGTGCCAGCAGCCAAGGACAGGGGTGGACTTACGAGCAGTACTTC. Translated: CASSQGQGWTYEQYF.

This clonotype was seen only once. V and J are TRBV7-8 and TRBJ2-2, with D uncertain. Between the trimmed V and J ends, which lost 2 bases and 5 bases, there was a span of 12 bases. This CDR3 region has 15 residues. Germline V CDR1 and CDR2: SGHVS, FQNEAQ. The CDR3 region is CASSLRGGGTGELFF. CDR3 nucleotides: TGTGCCAGCAGCTTAAGAGGTGGTGGGACCGGGGAGCTGTTTTTT.

This clonotype was recorded many times. The V and J genes are TRBV15 and TRBJ1-2; tentatively, D is TRBD1 (6 bases). CDR3 length equals 15 residues. V lost 5 bases to trimming and J lost 4 bases, with 17 bases between them. Per germline, CDR1 LNHNV and CDR2 YYDKDF (reference sequence). The CDR3 protein is CATSGGGALAYGYTF. The CDR3 coding sequence is TGTGCCACCAGCGGAGGGGGGGCCCTCGCCTATGGCTACACCTTC.

This clonotype was seen ten or more times. The chain links TRBV24-1 to TRBJ2-3; D gene ambiguous. The CDR3 covers 14 residues. Trimming took 2 bases from V and 5 from J, leaving 10 bases between them. In germline, CDR1 is KGHDR, CDR2 SFDVKD. DNA for the CDR3: TGTGCCACCAGTGATTCCACACGTGAAGATACGCAGTATTTT. This gives the protein CATSDSTREDTQYF.